This is a list of T cell receptor beta chains from one sample in a study of T cells in Graves' hyperthyroidism and ophthalmopathy. TCRdb re-called the multiplex PCR reads through MiXCR, storing one row per CDR3 protein. The data contain around 350,000 distinct CDR3 sequences, under 15% of them singletons. Sequencing input: blood. These receptors were collected from a woman between 18 and 29 years old with Graves' hyperthyroidism. CDR3s include the opening cysteine and the closing phenylalanine or tryptophan. D genes are given only for firm matches. A clone size is listed for some rows: how often the clone was seen (once, few, many), or a class if it is expanded.

.	TRBV12-3/TRBV12-4	TRBJ1-3	.	TGTGCCAGCAGTTTAGCCCGGACAGCTTCAGGAAACACCATATATTTT	CASSLARTASGNTIYF
many	TRBV28	TRBJ1-1	.	TGTGCCAGCAGTTTCAGGGAGGGTTATTACACTGAAGCTTTCTTT	CASSFREGYYTEAFF
many	TRBV12-3/TRBV12-4	TRBJ1-5	.	TGTGCCAGCACTCTTATGCCAGGGAACAATCAGCCCCAGCATTTT	CASTLMPGNNQPQHF
many	TRBV5-5	TRBJ1-1	.	TGTGCCAGCAGCCAAACGACAGGGAACACTGAAGCTTTCTTT	CASSQTTGNTEAFF
many	TRBV11-2	TRBJ2-5	.	TGTGCCAGCAGCTTAGGGCGGGGTAAGGAGACCCAGTACTTC	CASSLGRGKETQYF
many	TRBV18	TRBJ1-1	.	TGTGCCAGCCAGCAGTCGATTAACACTGAAGCTTTCTTT	CASQQSINTEAFF
.	TRBV28	TRBJ1-3	.	TGTGCCAGCAGTTCCGGGGGTTCAGGCTCTGGAAACACCATATATTTT	CASSSGGSGSGNTIYF
few	TRBV19	TRBJ2-2	TRBD2	TGTGCCAGTAGTGGGAGGGAGACCACCGGGGAGCTGTTTTTT	CASSGRETTGELFF
many	TRBV6-1	TRBJ1-2	TRBD1	TGTGCCAGCAGTGAAACCGGACAGGGGGGCTATGGCTACACCTTC	CASSETGQGGYGYTF
many	TRBV20-1	TRBJ2-6	.	TGCAGTGCTAGAAGACAGGGGGCCAACGTCCTGACTTTC	CSARRQGANVLTF
many	TRBV10-3	TRBJ1-6	.	TGTGCCACTTCGGACAGACGCGGCTCACCCCTCCACTTT	CATSDRRGSPLHF